What follows describes a single T cell receptor beta chain. This entry is derived from a study of blood T cell repertoires in COVID-19. For the study at large: The samples span acute and convalescent COVID-19 from the United States, Italy and Spain. The cDNA or gDNA used as material had been derived from T cells, B-cell-depleted T cells, or PBMCs.

The ends lost 2 bases at V and 4 bases at J; junction bases unmatched: 2. From germline, CDR1 is SGHKS and CDR2 YYEKEE (reference sequence). The CDR3 runs to 15 residues. The Seattle patients, enrolled during active infection, were followed longitudinally. Per the original methods: Amplification from reference gene primers served as the basis for estimated nucleated cell counts. Clones were sequenced by immunoSEQ multiplex PCR, and TCRdb holds only the in-frame ones, with some missing. The DNA was the basis for D and trimming; V, J and clone size are from that table. The data contain about 240,000 clones, 86% of them singletons.

The source of this sequence is a woman aged 50 to 60 with COVID-19, enrolled during active disease. The chain couples TRBV5-5 to TRBJ2-2; 10 nucleotides match TRBD1. Sample: peripheral blood. The CDR3 DNA reads TGTGCCAGCAGCTTACGGACAGGGGGCACCGGGGAGCTGTTTTTT. It encodes CASSLRTGGTGELFF.